The 26 T cell receptor beta chains below come from one sample, sequenced in a study of CD8+ T cells in alopecia areata. The sequencing template was cDNA reverse transcribed from extracted RNA. Only in-frame clones appear in the TCRdb table, and some are missing; sequencing was by immunoSEQ multiplex PCR. The repertoire consists of about 150,000 clones, with over 70% occurring once and the leading ten covering approximately 16%. Material: CD8+ T cells sorted from blood, obtained at week 0. The receptors originated from a human donor with alopecia areata.

The chain couples TRBV5-4 to TRBJ1-1; unclear D gene. Germline CDR1 reads SGHNT; CDR2 reads YYREEE (reference sequence). V was shortened by 4 bases and J by 10 bases, with 11 bases between the two germline ends. The CDR3 covers 11 residues. As DNA, the CDR3 is TGTGCCAGCAGCCCGGGGAAGGGAGCTTTCTTT. This gives the protein CASSPGKGAFF.

The rearrangement links TRBV9 to TRBJ2-5, with D perhaps assigned TRBD1 or TRBD2 (5 bases each). The J call may be mistaken, given a closer DNA end match to TRBJ2-7. The CDR3 totals 14 residues. CDR1 is SGDLS and CDR2 is YYNGEE in the germline V gene. Here the CDR3 DNA reads TGTGCCAGCAGCGTCTCGGGGCGTTCCTACGAGCAGTACTTC. It is translated as CASSVSGRSYEQYF.

This clone occurred once. This chain connects TRBV7-2 to TRBJ2-1, with 9 nucleotides matching TRBD2. The germline gives CDR1 SGHTA, CDR2 FQGNSA. After removal of 3 bases from V and 6 bases from J, the junction contained 12 bases not matched to a gene. CDR3 size: 17 residues. CDR3 coding DNA: TGTGCCAGCAGCTTGGTAGCGGGAGCGTATCTTTCCAATGAGCAGTTCTTC. It is translated as CASSLVAGAYLSNEQFF.

This chain uses TRBV6-4 with TRBJ2-3; 8 nucleotides match TRBD1. With 8 bases clipped from V and 4 bases from J, the junction kept 8 bases outside the gene matches. CDR1 and CDR2 from the germline V gene are MRHNA and SNTAGT. The CDR3 consists of 14 residues. As DNA, the CDR3 is TGTGCCAGCCACCCGACAGGGGACCCAGATACGCAGTATTTT. Residues: CASHPTGDPDTQYF.

The chain couples TRBV27 to TRBJ2-7, with TRBD2 matching 11 bases. Per germline, CDR1 MNHEY and CDR2 SMNVEV (reference sequence). CDR3 length: 16 residues. V shed 2 bases and J 7 bases; nucleotides not matched to a gene: 10. The DNA of the CDR3 is TGTGCCAGCAGTTTAACGGGTAGCGGGAGGGCCAGGGAGCAGTACTTC. Its protein product is CASSLTGSGRAREQYF.

This chain connects TRBV19 to TRBJ1-1; D is unresolved. Germline lookup yields CDR1 LNHDA and CDR2 SQIVND (reference sequence). CDR3 size: 13 residues. Trimming cost V 2 bases and J 2 bases, with 6 bases left between them. Written as DNA, the CDR3 is TGTGCCAGTAGTATACTCGCAAACACTGAAGCTTTCTTT. It yields the protein CASSILANTEAFF.

V usage is TRBV5-6 and J usage is TRBJ2-7; 8 bases agree with TRBD1. The CDR3 is made up of 15 amino acids. V was pared by 4 bases and J by 5 bases, with 11 bases of the junction left unmatched. CDR1 SGHDT and CDR2 YYEEEE come from the germline V gene. CDR3 nucleotide sequence: TGTGCCAGCAGCGGGGGGACAGGAATTGTCCACGAGCAGTACTTC. Its protein product is CASSGGTGIVHEQYF.

The rearrangement uses TRBV11-2 and TRBJ2-3; 7 bases line up with TRBD2. The CDR3 consists of 14 residues. Trimming removed 5 bases from V and 6 bases from J; junction bases left unmatched: 8. Germline CDR1 and CDR2: SGHAT and FQNNGV. This CDR3 reads CASSTSGGTDTQYF. The CDR3, as DNA: TGTGCCAGCAGCACCTCGGGAGGAACGGATACGCAGTATTTT.

The J gene is TRBJ1-2, the V gene TRBV7-9, with D maybe TRBD1 (6 bases). Germline V CDR1 and CDR2: SEHNR, FQNEAQ (reference sequence). The ends were cut back, 7 bases at V and 6 bases at J, with 18 bases in the middle. The CDR3 has 14 residues. The CDR3 reads CASTEDSLGDGYTF. The CDR3 coding sequence is TGTGCCAGCACCGAGGACAGTCTGGGCGATGGCTACACCTTC. The variable domain in full, completed from reference TRBV7-9 and TRBJ1-2, reads DTGVSQNPRHKITKRGQNVTFRCDPISEHNRLYWYRQTLGQGPEFLTYFQNEAQLEKSRLLSDRFSAERPKGSFSTLEIQRTEQGDSAMYLCASTEDSLGDGYTFGSGTRLTVV.

J is TRBJ2-1 and V is TRBV5-1; 16 nucleotides agree with TRBD2. Unmatched junction bases numbered 6, after V lost 4 bases and J lost 8 bases. Germline assignment: CDR1 SGHRS and CDR2 YFSETQ. This CDR3 spans 16 amino acids. The CDR3 DNA is TGCGCCAGCAGCCCCGGGACTAGCGGGGGGGGCCATGAGCAGTTCTTC. Its translation: CASSPGTSGGGHEQFF.

This chain connects TRBV5-1 to TRBJ2-1, with 8 bases lining up with TRBD1. This CDR3 is 14 amino acids long. Looked up from germline, CDR1 is SGHRS and CDR2 is YFSETQ. V shed 2 bases and J 3 bases; nucleotides not matched to a gene: 1. The chain's CDR3 is CASSLDRGYNEQFF. The CDR3, as DNA: TGCGCCAGCAGCTTAGACAGGGGCTACAATGAGCAGTTCTTC.

The chain carries TRBV29-1 and TRBJ2-1; D is possibly TRBD2 (5 bases). Germline V gene lookup returns CDR1 SQVTM and CDR2 ANQGSEA. The V end lost 1 base, the J end lost 9 bases, and 16 bases lay between the germline ends. The CDR3 runs 14 residues. CDR3 residues: CSVEVPPRGGEQFF. The CDR3 DNA sequence: TGCAGCGTTGAAGTACCCCCTCGGGGTGGTGAGCAGTTCTTC.

The gene calls are TRBV18 and TRBJ2-7; maybe TRBD2 (5 bases). The V gene's germline CDR1 is KGHSH and CDR2 LQKENI. V was cut by 3 bases and J by 3 bases, with 12 bases left in between. This CDR3 contains 14 residues. The DNA for the CDR3 is TGTGCCAGCTCACCCGGTTCCGGGGACTACGAGCAGTACTTC. Encoded protein: CASSPGSGDYEQYF. Using reference TRBV18 and TRBJ2-7 for the parts outside the CDR3, the full variable domain is NAGVMQNPRHLVRRRGQEARLRCSPMKGHSHVYWYRQLPEEGLKFMVYLQKENIIDESGMPKERFSAEFPKEGPSILRIQQVVRGDSAAYFCASSPGSGDYEQYFGPGTRLTVT.

The V and J genes are TRBV2 and TRBJ2-7; 9 bases match TRBD1. The CDR3 length is 13 residues. The junction had 2 bases not matched to a gene; V was cut back by 6 bases and J by 2 bases. Per the germline V gene, CDR1 is SNHLY and CDR2 is FYNNEI. The CDR3 DNA is TGTGCCAGCAGGGACAGGGGTGCCTACGAGCAGTACTTC. Its protein product is CASRDRGAYEQYF.

The V gene is TRBV10-1, the J gene TRBJ2-3; 7 bases fit TRBD1. V lost 6 bases, J lost 2 bases, and 2 bases stayed unmatched. The CDR3 extends over 13 amino acids. Germline V lookup: CDR1 WNHNN, CDR2 SYGVQD (reference sequence). The CDR3 loop reads CASSRGFTDTQYF. The CDR3 coding sequence is TGCGCCAGCAGCAGGGGGTTCACAGATACGCAGTATTTT.

This clone was found once. The V call is TRBV27, the J call TRBJ2-7, with D perhaps matching TRBD1 (5 bases). Looked up from germline, CDR1 is MNHEY and CDR2 is SMNVEV (reference sequence). The CDR3 is 16 residues long. The germline V and J ends were trimmed by 2 bases and 1 base, with 15 bases remaining between them. CDR3 sequence (DNA): TGTGCCAGCAGTTTAGCACAGGCGGATTGGTCCTACGAGCAGTACTTC. It codes for CASSLAQADWSYEQYF.

V usage is TRBV7-2 and J usage is TRBJ2-1; the match to TRBD1 covers 9 bases. V trimming: 5 bases; J trimming: 6 bases; junction bases outside the gene matches: 20. Germline V gene sequence: CDR1 SGHTA, CDR2 FQGNSA. This CDR3 has 19 residues. The CDR3 loop reads CASSLIIGGVGTGRNEQFF. The CDR3 bases are TGTGCCAGCAGCCTAATTATAGGGGGGGTCGGGACAGGGCGCAATGAGCAGTTCTTC.

The gene calls are TRBV29-1 and TRBJ1-2; 9 bases map to TRBD1. CDR1 is SQVTM, CDR2 ANQGSEA, per germline. CDR3 length: 15 residues. Trimming cost V 5 bases and J 2 bases; bases outside gene matches: 9. In DNA, the CDR3 is TGCAGCGTTAACCGGGACAGGGCTTCCAACTATGGCTACACCTTC. This gives the protein CSVNRDRASNYGYTF.

This clone was observed once. The chain is built from TRBV29-1 and TRBJ2-2; perhaps TRBD1 as D (6 bases). The CDR3 sequence is 15 residues long. CDR1 SQVTM and CDR2 ANQGSEA come from the germline V gene. V was cut by 2 bases and J by 1 base, with 11 bases left in between. The CDR3 is CSVESPTGNTGELFF. The CDR3 nucleotides read TGCAGCGTTGAATCCCCGACAGGGAACACCGGGGAGCTGTTTTTT.

The rearrangement uses TRBV10-2 and TRBJ2-7; 11 nucleotides align to TRBD1. J gave up 5 bases and V 6 bases, and 3 bases lay outside the gene matches. The CDR3 length is 13 residues. The V gene's germline CDR1 is WSHSY and CDR2 SAAADI. For the CDR3, the DNA is TGCGCCAGCAGGGACAGGGGGCTCAACGAGCAGTACTTC. Translating gives CASRDRGLNEQYF.

This clone showed up just once. This chain joins TRBV16 and TRBJ2-1; 14 bases fit TRBD2. This CDR3 has 16 amino acids. V shed 4 bases, J shed 3 bases, and the junction held 2 bases outside the gene matches. Germline lookup yields CDR1 KGHSY and CDR2 FQNENV. The CDR3 spells CASSLGLAGGYNEQFF. CDR3 coding DNA: TGTGCCAGCAGCCTCGGACTAGCGGGGGGCTACAATGAGCAGTTCTTC.

This clone was detected only a few times. J is TRBJ1-5 and V is TRBV5-6; D uncertain. The CDR3 contains 12 residues. The germline V and J ends were trimmed by 6 bases and 4 bases, with 8 bases remaining between them. Germline-derived CDR1 and CDR2 are SGHDT and YYEEEE. As DNA, the CDR3 is TGTGCCAGCACCTACTCTAATCAGCCCCAGCATTTT. Protein product: CASTYSNQPQHF.

CDR3 coding DNA: TGTGCCAGCAGTCCAGGGGGGCAGCTCGCAGATACGCAGTATTTT. Residues: CASSPGGQLADTQYF. The chain joins TRBV27 to TRBJ2-3; possibly TRBD1 for D (7 bases). Germline CDR1 MNHEY, CDR2 SMNVEV (reference sequence). Trimming left V 5 bases short and J 4 bases short, with 16 bases between. The CDR3 is 15 amino acids.

Note on this clone: It is unclear where the CDR3 begins or ends on the DNA, so no DNA is shown, and the CDR3 is as TCRdb lists it. The V gene is TRBV29-1, the J gene TRBJ2-5; the D call TRBD2 from the table was never checked on the DNA. Germline CDR1 SQVTM, CDR2 ANQGSEA. The CDR3 is 13 amino acids long, termini counted. CDR3 in amino acids: CSEDYLCGYEQYF.

The rearrangement joins TRBV27 to TRBJ1-2; 9 nucleotides agree with TRBD1. V trimming: 5 bases; J trimming: 0 bases; junction bases outside the gene matches: 4. The CDR3 runs to 15 residues. CDR1 and CDR2 from the germline V gene are MNHEY and SMNVEV (reference sequence). The CDR3 here is CASSANRGPNYGYTF. CDR3 sequence (DNA): TGTGCCAGCAGTGCCAACAGGGGGCCTAACTATGGCTACACCTTC.

The rearrangement uses TRBV30 and TRBJ2-7; D is perhaps TRBD1 or TRBD2 (5 bases each). V dropped 6 bases and J dropped 4 bases, with 16 bases sitting between them. Germline V gene data show CDR1 as GTSNPN and CDR2 as SVGIG (reference sequence). The CDR3 sequence is 13 residues long. This CDR3 is CACRDEWVYEQYF. The CDR3 DNA follows: TGTGCCTGCCGGGACGAGTGGGTTTACGAGCAGTACTTC.